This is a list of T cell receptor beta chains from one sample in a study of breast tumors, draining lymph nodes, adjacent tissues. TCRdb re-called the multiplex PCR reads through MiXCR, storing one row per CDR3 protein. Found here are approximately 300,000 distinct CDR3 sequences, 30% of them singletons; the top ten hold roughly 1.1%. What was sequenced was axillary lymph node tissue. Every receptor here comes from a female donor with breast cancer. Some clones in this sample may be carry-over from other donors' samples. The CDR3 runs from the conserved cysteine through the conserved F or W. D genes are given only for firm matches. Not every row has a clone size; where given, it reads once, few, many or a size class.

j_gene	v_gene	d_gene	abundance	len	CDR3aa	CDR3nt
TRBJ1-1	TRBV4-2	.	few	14	CASRTGREGTEAFF	TGTGCCAGCCGAACGGGGCGAGAGGGCACTGAAGCTTTCTTT
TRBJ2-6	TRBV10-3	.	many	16	CAISELKRPGANVLTF	TGTGCCATCAGTGAGTTAAAGAGGCCTGGGGCCAACGTCCTGACTTTC
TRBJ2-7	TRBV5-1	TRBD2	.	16	CASSGTSGSRAYEQYF	TGCGCCAGCAGCGGGACTAGCGGGAGCAGAGCTTACGAGCAGTACTTC
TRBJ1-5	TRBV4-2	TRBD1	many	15	CASQINRGSNQPQHF	TGTGCCAGCCAAATTAACAGGGGAAGCAATCAGCCCCAGCATTTT
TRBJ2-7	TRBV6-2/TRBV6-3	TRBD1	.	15	CASRPAGTGGNEQYF	TGTGCCAGCAGGCCAGCCGGGACAGGGGGGAACGAGCAGTACTTC
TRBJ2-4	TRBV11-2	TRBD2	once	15	CASSEAGLARNIQYF	TGTGCCAGCAGTGAAGCGGGACTAGCAAGGAACATTCAGTACTTC
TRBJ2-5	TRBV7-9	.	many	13	CASSYARGETQYF	TGTGCCAGCAGCTACGCGAGGGGGGAGACCCAGTACTTC
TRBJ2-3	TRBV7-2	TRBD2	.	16	CASSIAGLGGTDTQYF	TGTGCCAGCAGCATAGCGGGACTTGGTGGCACAGATACGCAGTATTTT
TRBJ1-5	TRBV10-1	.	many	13	CASSPGGDQPQHF	TGCGCCAGCAGTCCCGGGGGCGATCAGCCCCAGCATTTT
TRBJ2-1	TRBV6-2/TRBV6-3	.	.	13	CALAESSYNEQFF	TGTGCCTTAGCGGAAAGCTCCTACAATGAGCAGTTCTTC
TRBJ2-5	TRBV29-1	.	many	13	CSATGDSSETQYF	TGCAGCGCCACCGGCGACTCCTCGGAGACCCAGTACTTC
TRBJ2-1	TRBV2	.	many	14	CASSEQSDYNEQFF	TGTGCCAGCAGTGAGCAAAGCGACTACAATGAGCAGTTCTTC
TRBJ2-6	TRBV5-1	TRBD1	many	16	CASSWTGGGGANVLTF	TGCGCCAGCAGCTGGACAGGGGGTGGCGGGGCCAACGTCCTGACTTTC
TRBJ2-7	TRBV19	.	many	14	CASSIRGETYEQYF	TGTGCCAGTAGTATAAGGGGGGAGACCTACGAGCAGTACTTC
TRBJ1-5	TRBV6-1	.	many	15	CASSEGPGSSQPQHF	TGTGCCAGCAGTGAAGGACCCGGGAGCAGTCAGCCCCAGCATTTT
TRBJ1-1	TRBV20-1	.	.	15	CSAQQELGPDTEAFF	TGCAGTGCTCAACAGGAGTTAGGTCCTGACACTGAAGCTTTCTTT
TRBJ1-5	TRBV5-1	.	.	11	CASSSLYTQHF	TGCGCCAGCAGCTCTTTATATACGCAGCATTTT
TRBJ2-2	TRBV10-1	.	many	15	CASSLGLPQPGELFF	TGCGCCAGCAGTCTAGGACTACCCCAGCCCGGGGAGCTGTTTTTT
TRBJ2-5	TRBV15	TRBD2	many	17	CATSRDTSGPNKETQYF	TGTGCCACCAGCAGAGACACTAGCGGACCTAATAAAGAGACCCAGTACTTC
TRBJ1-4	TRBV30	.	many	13	CAWGPEGDEKLFF	TGTGCCTGGGGACCCGAAGGTGATGAAAAACTGTTTTTT
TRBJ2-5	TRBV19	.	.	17	CASSIAAAGRMKETQSF	TGTGCCAGTAGTATAGCTGCGGCAGGGAGGATGAAAGAGACCCAGTCCTTC
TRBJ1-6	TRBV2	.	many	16	CASSEIRISYNSPLHF	TGTGCCAGCAGTGAAATCCGGATCTCCTATAATTCACCCCTCCACTTT
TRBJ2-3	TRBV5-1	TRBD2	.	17	CASSLGSSGRGTDTQYF	TGCGCCAGCAGCTTGGGTTCTAGCGGGAGAGGGACAGATACGCAGTATTTT
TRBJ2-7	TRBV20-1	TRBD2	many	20	CSARDLWTSGRVGGSYEQYF	TGCAGTGCTAGAGATCTTTGGACTAGCGGGAGGGTGGGGGGCTCCTACGAGCAGTACTTC
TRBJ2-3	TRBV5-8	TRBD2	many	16	CASSLRLAGVVDTQYF	TGTGCCAGCAGCTTGCGACTAGCGGGAGTCGTAGATACGCAGTATTTT
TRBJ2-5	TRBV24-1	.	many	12	CATKCQGETQYF	TGTGCCACCAAATGTCAGGGCGAGACCCAGTACTTC
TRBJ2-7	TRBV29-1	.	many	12	CSVVFGLDEQYF	TGCAGCGTTGTCTTTGGCTTAGACGAGCAGTACTTC
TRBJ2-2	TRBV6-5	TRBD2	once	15	CANRTLAGGAGELFF	TGTGCCAACAGGACACTAGCGGGAGGGGCCGGGGAGCTGTTTTTT
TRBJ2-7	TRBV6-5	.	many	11	CASSFGQEQYF	TGTGCCAGCAGTTTCGGACAGGAGCAGTACTTC